The 15 T cell receptor beta chains listed next were all sequenced from one sample in a study of immune characterization of retroperitoneal liposarcoma. TCRdb used MiXCR to reprocess the PCR reads, holding one entry per CDR3 protein. Of several thousand distinct CDR3 sequences in the sample, roughly 27% are singletons; the top ten hold around 15%. Sample: tumor tissue. Every receptor here comes from a female donor with retroperitoneal liposarcoma.

The gene calls are TRBV7-3 and TRBJ2-3; D gene unclear. Germline CDR1 SGHTA, CDR2 FQGTGA. CDR3 length equals 13 residues. V shed 1 base and J shed 2 bases, with 4 bases lying between them. CDR3 protein: CASSLNPTDTQYF. As DNA, the CDR3 is TGTGCCAGCAGCTTAAACCCCACAGATACGCAGTATTTT.

By frequency in the sample, this clonotype is medium-sized. The V gene is TRBV6-1, the J gene TRBJ2-5, with D possibly being TRBD1 (5 bases). V lost 5 bases, J lost 11 bases, and 24 bases lay in between. The CDR3 contains 15 residues. Germline V gene lookup returns CDR1 MNHNS and CDR2 SASEGT. CDR3 DNA: TGTGCCAGCAGTACGGACACGTCCTCCTACAATGAGCAGTACTTC. Translating it yields CASSTDTSSYNEQYF.

J is TRBJ1-2 and V is TRBV11-3, with 8 bases fitting TRBD1. Per the germline V gene, CDR1 is SGHNT and CDR2 is YENEEA. Trimming at V came to 3 bases and at J to 8 bases, leaving 8 bases not matched to a gene. This CDR3 is built from 14 residues. CDR3 DNA sequence: TGTGCCAGCAGCTTTAACCAGGGGGCGCAAGGCTACACCTTC. It specifies CASSFNQGAQGYTF.

This chain links TRBV6-1 with TRBJ2-1, with D tentatively TRBD2 (5 bases). The J call may be wrong; the DNA end is better matched by TRBJ2-5. Germline V lookup: CDR1 MNHNS, CDR2 SASEGT. This CDR3 has 14 amino acids. The CDR3 sequence is CASSLGGSEETQYF. The CDR3 DNA sequence: TGTGCCAGCAGCCTGGGTGGGAGCGAAGAGACCCAGTACTTC.

The V call is TRBV12-5, the J call TRBJ2-1, with D tentatively TRBD1 or TRBD2 (5 bases each). The CDR3 has 13 residues. V was trimmed by 4 bases and J by 9 bases, leaving 13 bases between them. Germline-derived CDR1 and CDR2 are LGHNT and FRNRAP. The CDR3 coding sequence is TGTGCTAGTGGTTATTCCGGGACCTCTGAGCAGTTCTTC. Translating gives CASGYSGTSEQFF.

This clonotype is labeled medium-sized. The chain links TRBV27 to TRBJ2-5, with D possibly TRBD1 on 5 matching bases. The CDR3 is made up of 15 amino acids. The germline gives CDR1 MNHEY, CDR2 SMNVEV (reference sequence). The V end lost 0 bases, the J end lost 5 bases, and 13 bases lay between the germline ends. CDR3 DNA: TGTGCCAGCAGTTTATCGATGGCAGGGTCCGAGACCCAGTACTTC. It translates to CASSLSMAGSETQYF.

This clonotype was seen a few times. The chain employs TRBV6-1 and TRBJ2-7; TRBD1 matches 9 bases. The CDR3 covers 14 residues. V gave up 5 bases and J gave up 9 bases; unmatched junction bases: 11. Per germline, CDR1 MNHNS and CDR2 SASEGT. Written as DNA, the CDR3 is TGTGCCAGCAGTAGTCGACAGGGGGGAAGCGGGCAGTACTTC. Protein product: CASSSRQGGSGQYF.

J is TRBJ2-3 and V is TRBV4-1; tentative D call: TRBD1 (6 bases). Trimming took off 1 base at V and 1 base at J, with 9 bases between the two ends. CDR1 is MGHRA and CDR2 is YSYEKL in the germline V gene. This CDR3 is built from 15 residues. As DNA, the CDR3 is TGCGCCAGCAGCCAAGGGGGGCGCGGCACAGATACGCAGTATTTT. Amino acid sequence: CASSQGGRGTDTQYF.

Note on this clonotype: At one end, the junction sequence differs from germline, possibly due to a read error. The chain combines TRBV7-6 with TRBJ2-5; 12 bases are shared with TRBD2. The J call may be mistaken, given a closer DNA end match to TRBJ2-1. The CDR3 consists of 16 residues. CDR1 and CDR2 from the germline V gene are SGHVS and FNYEAQ. CDR3 nucleotides: TGTGCTAGCAGCTTAGATGCTAGCGGGAGGGCGAATGAGCAGTTCTTC. It codes for CASSLDASGRANEQFF.

This clonotype qualifies as medium-sized. This chain connects TRBV7-6 to TRBJ2-5; tentative D call: TRBD2 (5 bases). V lost 1 base and J lost 1, with 10 bases in between. The CDR3 has 15 amino acids. CDR1 is SGHVS and CDR2 is FNYEAQ in the germline V gene. The CDR3 loop reads CASSLGLGVQETQYF. The DNA for the CDR3 is TGTGCCAGCAGCTTAGGTTTGGGAGTCCAAGAGACCCAGTACTTC.

This clonotype was observed a handful of times. V gene TRBV6-1 combines with J gene TRBJ2-1, with D perhaps matching TRBD2 (5 bases). The CDR3 is made up of 14 amino acids. The V gene's germline CDR1 is MNHNS and CDR2 SASEGT. Trimming shortened V by 0 bases and J by 6 bases, and 9 bases separated the two germline ends. This CDR3 reads CASSEAETTNEQFF. For the CDR3, the DNA is TGTGCCAGCAGTGAAGCGGAGACTACCAATGAGCAGTTCTTC.

This clonotype is labeled medium-sized. The CDR3 bases are TGTGCCAGCAGCACCAAGGGGGACGCAGCCTACGAGCAGTTCTTC. Translated, it gives CASSTKGDAAYEQFF. The chain has TRBV6-1 and TRBJ2-1; tentatively, D is TRBD1 (6 bases). This CDR3 is 15 amino acids long. Trimming stripped 6 bases from V and 10 bases from J, with 22 bases between. Germline V lookup: CDR1 MNHNS, CDR2 SASEGT.

The sample holds one count of this clonotype. The genes are TRBV6-5 and TRBJ1-3, with a weak D call TRBD1 (6 bases). Trimming left V 6 bases short and J 7 bases short, with 13 bases between. The CDR3 loop spans 13 amino acids. Germline CDR1 MNHEY, CDR2 SVGAGI. The CDR3 DNA is TGTGCCAGCAGAACAGGGAACAGGAACACCATATATTTT. Encoded protein: CASRTGNRNTIYF.

This clonotype qualifies as large. The V and J genes are TRBV10-1 and TRBJ2-5; no clear D gene. The J call may be incorrect, as the DNA end agrees better with TRBJ2-7. The length of the CDR3 is 14 residues. In germline, CDR1 is WNHNN, CDR2 SYGVQD (reference sequence). The CDR3 bases are TGCGCCAGCAGTCCCCGCAGAGCAGTCTACGAGCAGTACTTC. Residues: CASSPRRAVYEQYF.

The gene calls are TRBV11-3 and TRBJ2-1; D could derive from TRBD1 or TRBD2 (5 bases each). The tail of the sequence fits TRBJ2-7 better, so the J call may be wrong. The CDR3 sequence is 15 residues long. CDR1 SGHNT and CDR2 YENEEA come from the germline V gene. CDR3 bases: TGTGCCAGCAGCTCATCAGGGAGCTCCTACAATGAGCAGTACTTC. It encodes CASSSSGSSYNEQYF.